This passage covers 3 T cell receptor beta chains from one sample sequenced in a study of OX40 agonist ivuxolimab in advanced cancers. Library preparation employed the immunoSEQ multiplex PCR assay. Not all clones reach the TCRdb copy of this immuneACCESS table, which keeps in-frame sequences only. Checked studies attribute under half of the gap to unresolved V genes and leave the rest unexplained. Counted in this sample were approximately 100,000 clones; approximately 90% of them appeared once. The ten top clones hold 0.25% to 0.35% of the sample. The sequencing here drew on CD4+ or CD8+ T cells sorted from blood, taken in a trial of the OX40 agonist ivuxolimab. The receptors stem from an adult with an advanced solid tumor such as melanoma, head and neck, liver or kidney cancer.

V and J are TRBV28 and TRBJ1-5, with a tentative D call TRBD1 (6 bases). The germline CDR1 and CDR2 sequences are MDHEN and SYDVKM. V was pared by 3 bases and J by 5 bases, with 11 bases between. CDR3 length: 14 amino acids. The CDR3, as DNA: TGTGCCAGCAGTTTCTTTAACAGGGATCAGCCCCAGCATTTT. Its protein is CASSFFNRDQPQHF. The whole variable domain, filled in from reference TRBV28 and TRBJ1-5, reads DVKVTQSSRYLVKRTGEKVFLECVQDMDHENMFWYRQDPGLGLRLIYFSYDVKMKEKGDIPEGYSVSREKKERFSLILESASTNQTSMYLCASSFFNRDQPQHFGDGTRLSIL.

CDR3 sequence: CASSVVGTSGYEQFF. The CDR3 DNA follows: TGTGCCAGCAGCGTAGTCGGGACTAGTGGTTATGAGCAGTTCTTC. This chain connects TRBV9 to TRBJ2-1, with TRBD2 identical over 8 bases. Germline V CDR1 and CDR2: SGDLS, YYNGEE. Trimming at V came to 0 bases and at J to 8 bases, leaving 7 bases not matched to a gene. The CDR3 is 15 amino acids.

The chain couples TRBV4-2 to TRBJ2-7; a possible D gene is TRBD2 (6 bases). The CDR3 spans 14 residues. Germline CDR1 reads LGHNA; CDR2 reads YNFKEQ. V lost 1 base to trimming and J lost 10 bases, with 17 bases between them. Written as DNA, the CDR3 is TGTGCCAGCAGCCAAGGCGCCGGGGAGGTTAAACAGTACTTC. Encoded protein: CASSQGAGEVKQYF.